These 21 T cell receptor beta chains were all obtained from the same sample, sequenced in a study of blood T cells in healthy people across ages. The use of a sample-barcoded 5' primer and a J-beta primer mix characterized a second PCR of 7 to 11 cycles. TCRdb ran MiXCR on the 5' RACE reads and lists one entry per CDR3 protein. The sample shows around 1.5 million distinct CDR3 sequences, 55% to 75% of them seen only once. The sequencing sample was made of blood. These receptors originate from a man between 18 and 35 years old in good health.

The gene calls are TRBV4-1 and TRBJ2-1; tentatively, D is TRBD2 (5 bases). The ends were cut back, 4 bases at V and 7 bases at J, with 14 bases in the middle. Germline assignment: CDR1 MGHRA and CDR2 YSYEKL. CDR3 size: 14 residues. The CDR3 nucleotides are TGCGCCAGCAGCCGACAAGGAGGAAGGAATGAGCAGTTCTTC. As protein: CASSRQGGRNEQFF.

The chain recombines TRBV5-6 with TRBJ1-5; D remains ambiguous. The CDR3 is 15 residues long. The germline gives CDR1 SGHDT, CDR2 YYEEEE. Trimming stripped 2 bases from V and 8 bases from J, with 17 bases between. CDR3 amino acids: CASSFAGGLSKPQHF. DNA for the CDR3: TGTGCCAGCAGCTTCGCGGGAGGTTTGAGTAAGCCCCAGCATTTT.

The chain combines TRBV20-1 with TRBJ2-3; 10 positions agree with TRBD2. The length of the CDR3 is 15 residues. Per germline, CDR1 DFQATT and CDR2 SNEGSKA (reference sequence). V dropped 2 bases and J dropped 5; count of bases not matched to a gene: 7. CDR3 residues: CSARRLAGLGDTQYF. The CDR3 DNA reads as TGCAGTGCTAGAAGACTAGCGGGTCTTGGAGATACGCAGTATTTT.

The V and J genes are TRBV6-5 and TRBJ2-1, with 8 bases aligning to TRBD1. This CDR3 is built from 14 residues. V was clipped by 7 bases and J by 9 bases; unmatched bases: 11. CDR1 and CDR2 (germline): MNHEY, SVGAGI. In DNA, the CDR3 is TGTGCCAGCACCGTCCGGACAGGGCTCGGTGAGCAGTTCTTC. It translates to CASTVRTGLGEQFF.

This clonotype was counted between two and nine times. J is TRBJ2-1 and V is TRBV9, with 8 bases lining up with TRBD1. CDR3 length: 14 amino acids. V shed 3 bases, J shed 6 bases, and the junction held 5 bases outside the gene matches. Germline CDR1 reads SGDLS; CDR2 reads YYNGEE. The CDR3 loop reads CASSGQGLPNEQFF. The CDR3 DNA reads TGTGCCAGCAGCGGACAGGGGCTACCCAATGAGCAGTTCTTC.

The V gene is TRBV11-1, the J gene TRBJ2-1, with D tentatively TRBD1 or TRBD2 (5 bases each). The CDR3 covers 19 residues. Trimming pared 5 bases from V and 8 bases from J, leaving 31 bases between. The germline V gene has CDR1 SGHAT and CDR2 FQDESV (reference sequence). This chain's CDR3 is CASSPSWGKEINFRDEQFF. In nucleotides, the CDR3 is TGTGCCAGCAGCCCCAGTTGGGGGAAGGAAATCAATTTTCGCGATGAGCAGTTCTTC.

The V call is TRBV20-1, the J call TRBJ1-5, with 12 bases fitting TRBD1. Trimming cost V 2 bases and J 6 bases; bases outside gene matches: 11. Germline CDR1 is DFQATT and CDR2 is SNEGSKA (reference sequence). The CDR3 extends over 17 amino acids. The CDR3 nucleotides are TGCAGTGCTAGAAAGTGGGACGGGGGACAGGGGGCTCAGCCCCAGCATTTT. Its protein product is CSARKWDGGQGAQPQHF.

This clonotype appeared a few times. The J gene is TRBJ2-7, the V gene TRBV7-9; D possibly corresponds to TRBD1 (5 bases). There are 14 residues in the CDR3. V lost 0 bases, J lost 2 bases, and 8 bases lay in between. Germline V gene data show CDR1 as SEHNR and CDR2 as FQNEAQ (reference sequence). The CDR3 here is CASSLAEQAYEQYF. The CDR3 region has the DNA TGTGCCAGCAGCTTAGCGGAACAGGCCTACGAGCAGTACTTC.

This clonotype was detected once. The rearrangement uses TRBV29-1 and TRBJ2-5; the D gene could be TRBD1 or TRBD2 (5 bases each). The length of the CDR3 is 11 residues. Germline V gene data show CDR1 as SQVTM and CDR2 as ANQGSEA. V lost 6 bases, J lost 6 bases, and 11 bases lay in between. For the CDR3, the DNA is TGCAGCGTCAGCAGGGAGAAGACCCAGTACTTC. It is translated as CSVSREKTQYF. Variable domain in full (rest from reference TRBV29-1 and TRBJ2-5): SAVISQKPSRDICQRGTSLTIQCQVDSQVTMMFWYRQQPGQSLTLIATANQGSEATYESGFVIDKFPISRPNLTFSTLTVSNMSPEDSSIYLCSVSREKTQYFGPGTRLLVL.

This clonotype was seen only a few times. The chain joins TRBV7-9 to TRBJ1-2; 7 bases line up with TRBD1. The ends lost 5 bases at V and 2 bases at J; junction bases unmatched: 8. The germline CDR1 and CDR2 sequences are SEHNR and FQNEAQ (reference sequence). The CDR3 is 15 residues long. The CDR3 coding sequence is TGTGCCAGCAGCACGCCGAAGACAGGGAACTATGGCTACACCTTC. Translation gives CASSTPKTGNYGYTF.

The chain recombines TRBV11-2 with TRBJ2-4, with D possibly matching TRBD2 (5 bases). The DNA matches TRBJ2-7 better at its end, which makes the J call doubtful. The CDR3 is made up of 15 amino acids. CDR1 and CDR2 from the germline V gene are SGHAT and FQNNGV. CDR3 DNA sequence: TGTGCCAGCAGCTTAGATATTTCCAGCGGCTACGAGCAGTACTTC. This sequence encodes CASSLDISSGYEQYF.

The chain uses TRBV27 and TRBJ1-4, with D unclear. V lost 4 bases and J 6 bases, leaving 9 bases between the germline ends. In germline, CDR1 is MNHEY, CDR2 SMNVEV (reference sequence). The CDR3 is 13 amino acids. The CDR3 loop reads CASSSVVYEKLFF. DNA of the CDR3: TGTGCCAGCAGTTCGGTGGTATATGAAAAACTGTTTTTT.

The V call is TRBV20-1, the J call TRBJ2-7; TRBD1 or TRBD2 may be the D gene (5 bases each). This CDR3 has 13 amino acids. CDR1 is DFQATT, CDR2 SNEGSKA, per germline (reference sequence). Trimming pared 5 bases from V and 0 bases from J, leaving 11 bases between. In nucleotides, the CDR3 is TGCAGTGCTGGGGTTGGGACCTCCTACGAGCAGTACTTC. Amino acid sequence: CSAGVGTSYEQYF.

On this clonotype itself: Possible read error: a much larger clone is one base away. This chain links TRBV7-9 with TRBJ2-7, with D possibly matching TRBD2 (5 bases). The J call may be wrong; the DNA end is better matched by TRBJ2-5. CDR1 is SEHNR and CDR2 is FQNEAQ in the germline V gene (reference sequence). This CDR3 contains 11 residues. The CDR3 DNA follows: TGTGCCGGCAGCTTAGAGGGGACCCAGTACTTC. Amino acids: CAGSLEGTQYF.

The CDR3 nucleotides read TGCGCCAGCGGGGCGAGACAAGAGACCCAGTACTTC. Translated, it gives CASGARQETQYF. The rearrangement links TRBV10-1 to TRBJ2-5; TRBD1 is a possible D gene (5 bases). Germline loops: CDR1 WNHNN, CDR2 SYGVQD (reference sequence). The CDR3 has 12 amino acids. Trimming took off 8 bases at V and 2 bases at J, with 9 bases between the two ends.

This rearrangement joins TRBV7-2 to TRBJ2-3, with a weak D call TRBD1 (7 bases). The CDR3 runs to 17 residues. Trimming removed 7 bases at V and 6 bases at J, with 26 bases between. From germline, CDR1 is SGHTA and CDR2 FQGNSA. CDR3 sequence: CASNSQGGGIPPDTQYF. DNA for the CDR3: TGTGCCAGCAACTCGCAGGGGGGCGGGATCCCCCCGGATACGCAGTATTTT.

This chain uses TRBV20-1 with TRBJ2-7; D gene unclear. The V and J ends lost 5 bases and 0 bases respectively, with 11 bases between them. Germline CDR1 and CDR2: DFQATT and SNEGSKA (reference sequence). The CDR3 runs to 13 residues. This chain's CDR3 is CSALKTVSYEQYF. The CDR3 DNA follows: TGCAGTGCTCTCAAGACTGTCTCCTACGAGCAGTACTTC.

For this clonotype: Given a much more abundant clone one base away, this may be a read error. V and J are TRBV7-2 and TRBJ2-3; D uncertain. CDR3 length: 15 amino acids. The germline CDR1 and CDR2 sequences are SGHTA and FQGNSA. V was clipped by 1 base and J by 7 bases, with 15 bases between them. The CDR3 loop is CASSLETEPRNTQYF. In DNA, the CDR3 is TGTGCCAGCAGCTTAGAGACTGAGCCTCGGAATACGCAGTATTTT.

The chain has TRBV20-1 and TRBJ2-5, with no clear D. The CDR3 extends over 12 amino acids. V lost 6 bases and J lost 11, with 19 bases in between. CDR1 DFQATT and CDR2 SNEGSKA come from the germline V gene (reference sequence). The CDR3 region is CSAQERTTQQYF. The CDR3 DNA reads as TGCAGTGCCCAAGAAAGGACGACCCAGCAGTACTTC.

The CDR3 DNA follows: TGTGCCAGCAGTCTCCGTCCTCCCCAAGAGACCCAGTACTTC. Amino acid sequence: CASSLRPPQETQYF. The chain couples TRBV28 to TRBJ2-5; unclear D gene. The CDR3 has 14 residues. Germline values: CDR1 MDHEN, CDR2 SYDVKM. The germline V and J ends were trimmed by 5 bases and 1 base, with 11 bases remaining between them.

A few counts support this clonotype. The CDR3: CASSLGSPSSYNEQFF. Written as DNA, the CDR3 is TGTGCCAGCAGCTTAGGAAGTCCTAGCTCCTACAATGAGCAGTTCTTC. The chain is built from TRBV11-2 and TRBJ2-1; D gene unclear. Trimming cost V 1 base and J 0 bases, with 10 bases left between them. CDR1 is SGHAT, CDR2 FQNNGV, per germline. This CDR3 comprises 16 residues.